This TCR beta chain emerged from a study of blood T cell repertoires in COVID-19. The wider study: PBMCs, B-cell-depleted T cells, or T cells were the source of the cDNA or gDNA that made up the material.

Germline V gives CDR1 SGHTA, CDR2 FQGNSA. V lost 0 bases to trimming and J lost 5 bases, with 10 bases between them. The CDR3 runs 14 residues. Authors' analysis steps: Estimated nucleated cell counts came from reference gene primer amplification. Clones were read by immunoSEQ multiplex PCR, and TCRdb kept only the in-frame ones, dropping some. Clone size and V and J calls were adopted from that table, with D and trimming inferred from the DNA. The top ten clones hold around half of a sample with around 64,000 clones, around 66% of them seen once. Exposed volunteers were people who met a COVID-19 case within 2 weeks before study entry.

This receptor was identified in a woman aged 55-75 years who had been exposed to COVID-19. The V call is TRBV7-2, the J call TRBJ2-5; a possible D gene is TRBD2 (7 bases). The sample consisted of PBMCs or T cells enriched from blood (not recorded which). The CDR3 here is CASSLAGGHETQYF. In DNA, the CDR3 is TGTGCCAGCAGCTTAGCGGGGGGGCACGAGACCCAGTACTTC.